This T cell receptor (beta chain) was retrieved from a study of Graves' ophthalmopathy and Graves' hyperthyroidism. On this clonotype: Its antigen is currently unknown. This may stem from a read error, because a much larger clone lies one nucleotide away.

Study results and caveats: Using a 13-signature model, the authors split ophthalmopathy from stable hyperthyroidism, with about 90% sensitivity and 70% to 83% specificity.

RNA transcripts yielded amplified TCR beta CDR3 regions. RT-PCR with HTBI primers came first, then second-round multiplex PCR. Via MiXCR, TCRdb re-called the multiplex PCR reads, giving one row per CDR3 protein. This table has 200,000 to 250,000 distinct CDR3 sequences, about a fifth appearing once. The TCR originated in a woman aged 45-59 years with Graves' ophthalmopathy. Sample: peripheral blood.

CDR3 sequence (DNA): TGTGCCAGCAGCTCCCGGGACAATGGGTCACCCCTCCACTTT. Translation gives CASSSRDNGSPLHF. This sequence joins TRBV5-4 and TRBJ1-6; possible D gene TRBD1, 6 bases. Germline CDR1 reads SGHNT; CDR2 reads YYREEE (reference sequence). The V end was cut by 3 bases, the J end by 10 bases, with 14 bases between. This CDR3 region has 14 residues.